This T cell receptor (beta chain) was documented in a study of T cell responses to AZD1222 COVID-19 vaccine. Overall study findings and caveats: Nearly half of spike-specific TCRs reportedly go after variant regions that carry no mutations. Every sample of the repertoires postdated the peak T cell response.

Germline assignment: CDR1 SQVTM and CDR2 ANQGSEA. The CDR3 extends over 15 amino acids. The trim removed 4 bases at V and 1 base at J, leaving 7 bases unmatched. Profiled with immunoSEQ multiplex PCR; TCRdb holds only in-frame clones, not every one. The sample holds around 87,000 clones, 86% seen once. Regarding this clone: The target antigen is unknown.

V is TRBV29-1 and J is TRBJ2-5; 9 bases fit TRBD2. The TCR originated in an adult in good health. The sequencing here drew on peripheral blood, taken on day 0 of AZD1222 vaccination. The CDR3 coding sequence is TGCAGCGTTGGGGGGGCTAGCGGGATCCAAGAGACCCAGTACTTC. Protein sequence: CSVGGASGIQETQYF. The whole variable domain, remainder taken from reference TRBV29-1 and TRBJ2-5, is SAVISQKPSRDICQRGTSLTIQCQVDSQVTMMFWYRQQPGQSLTLIATANQGSEATYESGFVIDKFPISRPNLTFSTLTVSNMSPEDSSIYLCSVGGASGIQETQYFGPGTRLLVL.